These 7 T cell receptor beta chains were sequenced from one sample in a study of blood T cell repertoires in COVID-19. The data were produced by immunoSEQ multiplex PCR, yet TCRdb's version contains in-frame clones alone and is incomplete. The data show 120,000 to 150,000 clones, more than 75% seen once. Sequenced input: peripheral blood. All receptors derive from a human donor in a cohort sampled during active COVID-19.

The chain recombines TRBV19 with TRBJ1-3, with D unresolved. CDR3 size: 14 residues. Germline CDR1 LNHDA, CDR2 SQIVND (reference sequence). V dropped 5 bases and J dropped 2 bases, with 10 bases sitting between them. The CDR3 DNA follows: TGTGCCAGTAGTCCTTCTGCGGCTGGAAACACCATATATTTT. Translating gives CASSPSAAGNTIYF.

The chain recombines TRBV19 with TRBJ1-1; no clear D gene. This CDR3 comprises 15 residues. The ends were cut back, 1 base at V and 2 bases at J, with 11 bases in the middle. Looked up from germline, CDR1 is LNHDA and CDR2 is SQIVND (reference sequence). The CDR3 spells CASSIGGVKNTEAFF. In DNA form, the CDR3 reads TGTGCCAGTAGTATAGGGGGAGTTAAAAACACTGAAGCTTTCTTT. The whole variable domain, filled in from reference TRBV19 and TRBJ1-1, reads DGGITQSPKYLFRKEGQNVTLSCEQNLNHDAMYWYRQDPGQGLRLIYYSQIVNDFQKGDIAEGYSVSREKKESFPLTVTSAQKNPTAFYLCASSIGGVKNTEAFFGQGTRLTVV.

CDR3 nucleotides: TGTGCCAGTAGTCCACGACAGGGAACCCATGAAAAACTGTTTTTT. Protein sequence: CASSPRQGTHEKLFF. The chain recombines TRBV19 with TRBJ1-4; TRBD1 agrees at 7 bases. Germline V gene lookup returns CDR1 LNHDA and CDR2 SQIVND (reference sequence). There are 15 residues in the CDR3. Germline trimming cut 5 bases from V and 6 bases from J; bases unmatched to any gene: 9.

This clone was found once. V gene TRBV6-5 combines with J gene TRBJ2-5; TRBD2 might be the D (5 bases). Deletions cut 10 bases from V and 5 bases from J, with 11 bases between. This CDR3 contains 11 residues. Germline V gene sequence: CDR1 MNHEY, CDR2 SVGAGI. The CDR3 loop reads CATLRVETQYF. DNA for the CDR3: TGTGCCACTCTGAGGGTGGAGACCCAGTACTTC.

The J gene is TRBJ1-1, the V gene TRBV9; D possibly corresponds to TRBD1 (6 bases). This CDR3 comprises 15 residues. Deletions cut 2 bases from V and 4 bases from J, with 15 bases between. Germline CDR1 and CDR2: SGDLS and YYNGEE. CDR3 loop: CASSVTTGPGTEAFF. CDR3 bases: TGTGCCAGCAGCGTCACGACAGGCCCGGGCACTGAAGCTTTCTTT.

This chain links TRBV2 with TRBJ2-7, with TRBD1 matching 10 bases. Germline CDR1 and CDR2: SNHLY and FYNNEI. Germline trimming cut 4 bases from V and 4 bases from J; bases unmatched to any gene: 1. This CDR3 has 13 amino acids. The CDR3 DNA follows: TGTGCCAGCAGTGCGGACAGGGGGTACGAGCAGTACTTC. Protein product: CASSADRGYEQYF.

V is TRBV9 and J is TRBJ2-7, with 9 bases aligning to TRBD1. V trimming: 3 bases; J trimming: 3 bases; junction bases outside the gene matches: 4. CDR3 length equals 14 residues. Per the germline V gene, CDR1 is SGDLS and CDR2 is YYNGEE. The CDR3 DNA reads TGTGCCAGCAGCGACCGGGACAGGGACTACGAGCAGTACTTC. Translating it yields CASSDRDRDYEQYF.